The present TCR beta chain was sequenced within a study of CD8 T cells in ankylosing spondylitis. Germline assignment: CDR1 SGHDN and CDR2 FVKESK. With 0 bases removed from V and 10 bases from J, the gap between germline ends came to 15 bases. CDR3 size: 14 residues. Study-wide findings and caveats: Peripheral blood samples showed relatively rare disease-linked clones, and these clones were CD8+. There was a TCR beta motif, made of several highly homologous variants, that appeared characteristic of ankylosing spondylitis blood. The authors reported significant enrichment of disease-linked clones in matched ankylosing spondylitis synovial fluid.

It was by quantitative 5'-RACE with molecular barcodes that TCR beta libraries were made. TCRdb reprocessed the 5' RACE reads via MiXCR and lists one record per CDR3 protein. This table holds over 60,000 distinct CDR3 sequences, about 5.2% found once. Comment on this clonotype: The antigen is undetermined. A clone one base away is much larger, so this may be a read error.

Sequencing used blood, either unsorted or a sorted T cell fraction (not recorded which). The V and J genes are TRBV14 and TRBJ1-1; unclear D gene. This TCR came from a male donor with ankylosing spondylitis or in good health (not recorded which). In DNA form, the CDR3 reads TGTGCCAGCAGCCAAGATTTCGGGGTCGGAGCAGCTTTCTTT. It encodes CASSQDFGVGAAFF.